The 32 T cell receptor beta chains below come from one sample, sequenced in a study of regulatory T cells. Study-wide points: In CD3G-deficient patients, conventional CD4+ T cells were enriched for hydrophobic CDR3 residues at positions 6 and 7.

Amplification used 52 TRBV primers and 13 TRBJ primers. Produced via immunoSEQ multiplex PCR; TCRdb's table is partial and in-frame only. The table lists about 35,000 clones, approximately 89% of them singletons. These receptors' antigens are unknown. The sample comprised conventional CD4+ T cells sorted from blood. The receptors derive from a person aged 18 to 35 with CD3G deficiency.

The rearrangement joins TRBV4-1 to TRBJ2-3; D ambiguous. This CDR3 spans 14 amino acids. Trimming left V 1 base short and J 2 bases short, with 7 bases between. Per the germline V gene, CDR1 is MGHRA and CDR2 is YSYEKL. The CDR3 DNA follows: TGCGCCAGCAGCCAAGCTGTGTACACAGATACGCAGTATTTT. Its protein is CASSQAVYTDTQYF.

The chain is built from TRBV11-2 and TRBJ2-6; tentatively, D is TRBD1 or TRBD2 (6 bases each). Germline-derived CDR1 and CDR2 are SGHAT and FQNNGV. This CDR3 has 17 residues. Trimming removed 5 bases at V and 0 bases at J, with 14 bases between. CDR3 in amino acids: CASSPGGLISGANVLTF. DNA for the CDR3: TGTGCCAGCAGCCCTGGGGGGCTCATCTCTGGGGCCAACGTCCTGACTTTC.

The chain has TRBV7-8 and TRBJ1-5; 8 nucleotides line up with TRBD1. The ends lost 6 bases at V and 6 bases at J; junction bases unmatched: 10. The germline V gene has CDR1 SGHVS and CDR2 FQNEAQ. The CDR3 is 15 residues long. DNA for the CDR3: TGTGCCAGCAGGACCGGGACAGGACGTGGTCAGCCCCAGCATTTT. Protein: CASRTGTGRGQPQHF.

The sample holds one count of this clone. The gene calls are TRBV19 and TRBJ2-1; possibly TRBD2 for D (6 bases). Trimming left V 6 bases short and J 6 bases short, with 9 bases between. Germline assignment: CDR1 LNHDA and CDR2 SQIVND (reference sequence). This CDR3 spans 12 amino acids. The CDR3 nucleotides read TGTGCCAGTAGCTTGGAGGGCAATGAGCAGTTCTTC. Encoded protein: CASSLEGNEQFF.

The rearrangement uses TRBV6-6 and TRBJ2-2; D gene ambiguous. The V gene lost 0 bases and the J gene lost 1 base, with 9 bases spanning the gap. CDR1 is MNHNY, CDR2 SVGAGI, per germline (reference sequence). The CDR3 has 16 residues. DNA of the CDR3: TGTGCCAGCAGTTACTCTGGCGGACGGAACACCGGGGAGCTGTTTTTT. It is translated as CASSYSGGRNTGELFF.

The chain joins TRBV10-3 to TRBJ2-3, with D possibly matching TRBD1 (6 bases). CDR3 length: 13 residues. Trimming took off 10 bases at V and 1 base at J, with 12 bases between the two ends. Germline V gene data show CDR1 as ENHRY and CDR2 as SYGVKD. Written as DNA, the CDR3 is TGTGCCACCCAAGAGGGGGGCACAGATACGCAGTATTTT. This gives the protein CATQEGGTDTQYF.

The CDR3 protein is CASSLVGSTDTQYF. In nucleotides, the CDR3 is TGTGCCAGCAGCTTAGTCGGCAGCACAGATACGCAGTATTTT. This chain connects TRBV7-9 to TRBJ2-3; no firm D call. The CDR3 has 14 amino acids. V lost 1 base and J 0 bases, leaving 5 bases between the germline ends. In germline, CDR1 is SEHNR, CDR2 FQNEAQ (reference sequence).

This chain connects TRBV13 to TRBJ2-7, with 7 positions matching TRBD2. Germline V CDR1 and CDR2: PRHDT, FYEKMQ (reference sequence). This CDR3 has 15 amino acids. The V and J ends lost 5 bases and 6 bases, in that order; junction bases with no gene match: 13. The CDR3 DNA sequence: TGTGCCAGCAGCAGGGGCCAGCGGGGCTCAGGCGAGCAGTACTTC. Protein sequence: CASSRGQRGSGEQYF.

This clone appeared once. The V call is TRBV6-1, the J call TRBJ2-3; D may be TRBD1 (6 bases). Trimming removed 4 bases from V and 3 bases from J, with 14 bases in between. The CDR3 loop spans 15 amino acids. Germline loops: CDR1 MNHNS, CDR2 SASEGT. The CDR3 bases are TGTGCCAGCAGTGCCCGGACAGCCCTTACAGATACGCAGTATTTT. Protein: CASSARTALTDTQYF.

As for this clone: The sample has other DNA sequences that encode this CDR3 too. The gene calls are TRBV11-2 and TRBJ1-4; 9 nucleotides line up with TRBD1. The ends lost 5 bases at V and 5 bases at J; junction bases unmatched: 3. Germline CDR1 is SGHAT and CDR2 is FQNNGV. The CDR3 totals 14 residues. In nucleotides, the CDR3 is TGTGCCAGCAGCCCGGGGACAGGGAATGAAAAACTGTTTTTT. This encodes CASSPGTGNEKLFF.

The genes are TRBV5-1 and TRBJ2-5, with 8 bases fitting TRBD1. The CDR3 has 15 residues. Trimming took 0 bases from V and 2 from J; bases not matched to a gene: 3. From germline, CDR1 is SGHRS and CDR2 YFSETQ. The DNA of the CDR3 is TGCGCCAGCAGCTTGGCCAGGGGGCAACAAGAGACCCAGTACTTC. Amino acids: CASSLARGQQETQYF.

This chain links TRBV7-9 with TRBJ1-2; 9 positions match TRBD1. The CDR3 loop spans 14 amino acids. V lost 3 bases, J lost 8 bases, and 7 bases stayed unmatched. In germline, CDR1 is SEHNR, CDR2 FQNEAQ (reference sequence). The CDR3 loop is CASSFGGQGHGYTF. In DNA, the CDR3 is TGTGCCAGCAGCTTTGGGGGACAGGGACACGGCTACACCTTC.

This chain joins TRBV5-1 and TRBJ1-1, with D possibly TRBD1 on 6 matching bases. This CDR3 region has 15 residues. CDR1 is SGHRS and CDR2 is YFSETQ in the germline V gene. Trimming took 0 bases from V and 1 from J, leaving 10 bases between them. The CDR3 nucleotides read TGCGCCAGCAGCTTGGAGGGGACACAGAACACTGAAGCTTTCTTT. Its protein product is CASSLEGTQNTEAFF.

This CDR3 reads CASSPVGTDTQYF. The CDR3 bases are TGCGCCAGCAGCCCTGTGGGCACAGATACGCAGTATTTT. The chain combines TRBV5-1 with TRBJ2-3; D gene ambiguous. The V gene lost 4 bases and the J gene lost 1 base, with 7 bases spanning the gap. The CDR3 is 13 residues long. Germline assignment: CDR1 SGHRS and CDR2 YFSETQ.

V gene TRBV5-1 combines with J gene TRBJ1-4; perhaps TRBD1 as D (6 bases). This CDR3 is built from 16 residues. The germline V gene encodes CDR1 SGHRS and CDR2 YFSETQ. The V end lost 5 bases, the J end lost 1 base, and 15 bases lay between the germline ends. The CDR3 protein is CASSTGSGVTNEKLFF. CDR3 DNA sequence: TGCGCCAGCAGTACAGGGTCCGGTGTAACTAATGAAAAACTGTTTTTT.

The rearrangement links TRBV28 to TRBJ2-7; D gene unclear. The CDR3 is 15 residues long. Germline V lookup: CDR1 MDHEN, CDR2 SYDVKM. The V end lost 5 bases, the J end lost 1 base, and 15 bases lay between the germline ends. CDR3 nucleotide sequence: TGTGCCAGCAGTCGCTTCAACATCGGATCCTACGAGCAGTACTTC. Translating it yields CASSRFNIGSYEQYF.

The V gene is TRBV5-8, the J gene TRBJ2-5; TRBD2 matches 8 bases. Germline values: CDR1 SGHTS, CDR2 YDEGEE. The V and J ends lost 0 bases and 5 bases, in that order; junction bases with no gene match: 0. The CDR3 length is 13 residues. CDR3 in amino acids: CASSLGGGETQYF. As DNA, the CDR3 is TGTGCCAGCAGCTTGGGCGGGGGGGAGACCCAGTACTTC.

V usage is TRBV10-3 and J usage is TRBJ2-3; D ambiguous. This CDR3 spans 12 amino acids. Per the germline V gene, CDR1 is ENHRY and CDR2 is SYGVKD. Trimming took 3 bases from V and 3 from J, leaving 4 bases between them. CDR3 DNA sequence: TGTGCCATCAGTGACGGGACAGATACGCAGTATTTT. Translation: CAISDGTDTQYF.

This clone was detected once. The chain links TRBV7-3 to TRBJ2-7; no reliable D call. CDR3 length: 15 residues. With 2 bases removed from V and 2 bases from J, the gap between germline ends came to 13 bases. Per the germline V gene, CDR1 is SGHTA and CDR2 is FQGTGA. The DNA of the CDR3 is TGTGCCAGCAGCTTAGAGTGGGGTGGGGCCTACGAGCAGTACTTC. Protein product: CASSLEWGGAYEQYF.

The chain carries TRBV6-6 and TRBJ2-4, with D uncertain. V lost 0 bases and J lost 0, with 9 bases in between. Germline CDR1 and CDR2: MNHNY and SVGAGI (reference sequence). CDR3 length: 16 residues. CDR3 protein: CASSYSRTLAKNIQYF. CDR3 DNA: TGTGCCAGCAGTTACTCCCGGACCCTAGCCAAAAACATTCAGTACTTC.

The CDR3 DNA is TGTGCCAGCAGCCGACAGGGAGCCTATGGCTACACCTTC. It is translated as CASSRQGAYGYTF. This chain links TRBV11-2 with TRBJ1-2, with 7 bases fitting TRBD1. This CDR3 region has 13 residues. Germline V lookup: CDR1 SGHAT, CDR2 FQNNGV. V was pared by 5 bases and J by 4 bases, with 4 bases of the junction left unmatched.

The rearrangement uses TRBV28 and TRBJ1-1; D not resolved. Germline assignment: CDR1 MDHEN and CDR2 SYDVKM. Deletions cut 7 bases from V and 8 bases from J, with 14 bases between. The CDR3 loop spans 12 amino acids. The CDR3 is CASKPGGPEAFF. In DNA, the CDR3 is TGTGCCAGCAAGCCCGGCGGGCCAGAAGCTTTCTTT.

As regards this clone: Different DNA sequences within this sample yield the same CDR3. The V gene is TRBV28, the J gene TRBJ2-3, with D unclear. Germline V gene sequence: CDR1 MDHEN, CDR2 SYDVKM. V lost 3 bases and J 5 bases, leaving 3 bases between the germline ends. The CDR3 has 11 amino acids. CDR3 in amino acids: CASSLRDTQYF. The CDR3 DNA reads TGTGCCAGCAGTTTGCGAGATACGCAGTATTTT.

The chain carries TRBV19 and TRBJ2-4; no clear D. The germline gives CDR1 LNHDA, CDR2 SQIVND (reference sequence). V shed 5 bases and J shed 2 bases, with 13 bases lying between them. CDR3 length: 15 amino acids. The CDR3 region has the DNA TGTGCCAGTAGTTTTTCCCCAGGTCCCAAAAACATTCAGTACTTC. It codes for CASSFSPGPKNIQYF.

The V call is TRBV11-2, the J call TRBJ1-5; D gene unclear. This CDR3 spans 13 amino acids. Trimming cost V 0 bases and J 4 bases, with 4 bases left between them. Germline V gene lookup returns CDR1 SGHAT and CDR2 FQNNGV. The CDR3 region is CASSLEVNQPQHF. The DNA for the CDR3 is TGTGCCAGCAGCTTAGAGGTAAATCAGCCCCAGCATTTT.

The CDR3 loop is CAISESGDEQYF. The CDR3 bases are TGTGCCATCAGTGAGTCGGGGGACGAGCAGTACTTC. This sequence joins TRBV10-3 and TRBJ2-7; D is tentatively TRBD1 or TRBD2 (5 bases each). Trimming shortened V by 0 bases and J by 5 bases, and 5 bases separated the two germline ends. Germline V gene lookup returns CDR1 ENHRY and CDR2 SYGVKD. This CDR3 comprises 12 residues.

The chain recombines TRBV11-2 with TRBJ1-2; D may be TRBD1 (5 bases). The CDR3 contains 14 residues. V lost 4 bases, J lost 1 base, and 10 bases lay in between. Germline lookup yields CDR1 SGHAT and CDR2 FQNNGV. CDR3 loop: CASSSQGYNYGYTF. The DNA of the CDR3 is TGTGCCAGCAGCTCTCAGGGATATAACTATGGCTACACCTTC.

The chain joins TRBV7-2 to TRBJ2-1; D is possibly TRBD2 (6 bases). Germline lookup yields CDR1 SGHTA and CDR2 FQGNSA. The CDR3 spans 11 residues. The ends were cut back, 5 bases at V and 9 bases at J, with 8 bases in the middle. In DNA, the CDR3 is TGTGCCAGCAGCACCGGGGGTGAGCAGTTCTTC. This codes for CASSTGGEQFF.

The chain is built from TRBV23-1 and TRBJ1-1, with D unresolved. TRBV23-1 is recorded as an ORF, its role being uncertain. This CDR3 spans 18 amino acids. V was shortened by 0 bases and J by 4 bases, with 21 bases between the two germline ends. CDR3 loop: CASSQSGCRPPQATEAFF. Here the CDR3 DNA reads TGCGCCAGCAGTCAATCAGGGTGCCGGCCGCCGCAGGCCACTGAAGCTTTCTTT.

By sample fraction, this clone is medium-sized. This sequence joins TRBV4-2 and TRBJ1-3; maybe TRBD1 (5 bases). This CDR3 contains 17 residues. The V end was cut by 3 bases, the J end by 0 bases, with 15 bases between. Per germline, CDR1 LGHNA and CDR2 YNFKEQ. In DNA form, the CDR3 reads TGTGCCAGCAGCCAGGGGCGAACAGATAGCTCTGGAAACACCATATATTTT. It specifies CASSQGRTDSSGNTIYF.

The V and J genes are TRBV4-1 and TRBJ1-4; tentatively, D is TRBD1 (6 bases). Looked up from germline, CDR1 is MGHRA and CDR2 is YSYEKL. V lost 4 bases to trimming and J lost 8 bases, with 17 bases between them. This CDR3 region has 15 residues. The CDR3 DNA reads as TGCGCCAGCAGCCTAAGGCTACAGGGAGAAGAAAAACTGTTTTTT. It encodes CASSLRLQGEEKLFF.

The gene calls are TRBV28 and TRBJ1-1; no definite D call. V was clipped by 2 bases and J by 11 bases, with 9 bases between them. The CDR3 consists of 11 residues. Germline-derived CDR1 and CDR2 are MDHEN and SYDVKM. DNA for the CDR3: TGTGCCAGCAGTTTAGGGAGAGAGGCTTTCTTT. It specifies CASSLGREAFF. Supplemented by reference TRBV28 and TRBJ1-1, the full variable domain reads DVKVTQSSRYLVKRTGEKVFLECVQDMDHENMFWYRQDPGLGLRLIYFSYDVKMKEKGDIPEGYSVSREKKERFSLILESASTNQTSMYLCASSLGREAFFGQGTRLTVV.